This T cell receptor (beta chain) was documented in a study of blood T cell repertoires in COVID-19 (dated by TCRdb to the early 2020s). Regarding the study in general: The collaborator samples originated in the United States, Italy and Spain and spanned the acute and convalescent phases of COVID-19. The prospective study material was composed of cDNA or gDNA derived from T cells, B-cell-depleted T cells, or PBMCs. Subjects who had been exposed to COVID-19, were actively infected with it, or had recovered from it provided the deeply sampled blood TCRbeta repertoires that made up the dataset. The repertoires were released in a freely available public database meant as a resource for research on the immune response to SARS-CoV-2. Samples came from the ongoing ImmuneRACE study (first 160 participants) plus 1,254 subjects from 6 global collaborators. A de-identified subject ID, COVID-19 status, age in years and sex were almost always included in the sample metadata. Where available, HLA class I and class II types were taken from metadata supplied by the sample provider and were not determined by assay-based typing.

Study-wide conclusions, independent of this receptor: Clinical and demographic metadata were provided uncurated, with the amount varying by source and participant.

One collaborating source in Seattle enrolled patients while the patients were actively infected and followed the patients over time throughout the course of disease. Collaborating institutions collected whole blood in K2EDTA tubes following their own protocols. For TCRbeta analysis, collaborators shipped samples as frozen whole blood, isolated PBMCs, or DNA extracted from either of those sample types. About this clone: It lacks a known antigen. One base away there is no much larger clone; base qualities are not given.

Counted from cysteine to phenylalanine, this CDR3 has 15 amino acids. Just the 45-base CDR3 DNA is kept, in frame starting at base 1. Trimming removed 5 bases from V and 6 bases from J, leaving 18 bases between the germline ends. CDR1 and CDR2 are read off the germline V gene as SGHTS and YDEGEE. TCRbeta CDR3 regions were amplified from genomic DNA using the immunoSEQ Assay, a bias-controlled multiplex PCR. Per the authors' processing: Within the assay, amplification of reference gene primers was used to estimate how many nucleated cells each sample contained. To quantify the absolute abundance of each unique TCRbeta CDR3 rearrangement, sequence reads were collapsed and filtered. Productive Simpson clonality was computed per sample as the square root of Simpson's diversity index over productive rearrangements. TCRdb took over this immuneACCESS table, retaining in-frame rearrangements with V and J assigned. Such tables are incomplete; in checked studies, under half of the missing clones stem from an unresolved V gene, and the remainder is unexplained. V and J calls and clone size are as listed in that table; D and trimming were resolved from the DNA. Here the sample has 100,000 to 150,000 clones; roughly 91% occur a single time. Clones ranked in the top ten supply around 4.5% of the sample.

The receptor's source is a man in his 60s with COVID-19, enrolled during active disease. Sequenced material: peripheral blood. Recombination connected TRBV5-8 to TRBJ2-1; the D gene is perhaps TRBD1, from 6 matching bases. The nucleotide sequence reads as follows: TGTGCCAGCAGTTTTCCCTCTCAGGGGAGCAATGAGCAGTTCTTC. This yields the protein CASSFPSQGSNEQFF.